A single sample is the source of the 17 T cell receptor beta chains below, sequenced in a study of Ad26.COV2.S vaccination and SARS-CoV-2 variants. Libraries were prepared by immunoSEQ multiplex PCR; TCRdb keeps only in-frame clonotypes and omits some of them. The data show some 320,000 clones, around 81% seen once. Stated treatment: around 19 received Ad26.COV2.S at low or high dose, single or two shots; about 5 received placebo; per-sample allocation not given. Specimen acquisition occurred on day 63 following the initial vaccine or placebo injection. Sequencing was performed on peripheral blood, taken in a trial of Ad26.COV2.S vaccine versus placebo. All receptors derive from a person aged 18-60 years who received the Ad26.COV2.S COVID-19 vaccine or a placebo.

The V call is TRBV3-1 (or the pseudogene TRBV3-2), the J call TRBJ1-3, with TRBD1 as a possible D gene (6 bases). This CDR3 spans 16 amino acids. Between the trimmed V and J ends, which lost 4 bases and 3 bases, there was a span of 16 bases. Germline V lookup: CDR1 LGHDT, CDR2 YNNKEL (reference sequence). CDR3 nucleotides: TGTGCCAGCAGCCGAACACAGGGAGCTAGTGGAAACACCATATATTTT. Protein: CASSRTQGASGNTIYF.

This clone was recorded at least ten times. The V call is TRBV11-2, the J call TRBJ2-1, with D possibly being TRBD1 or TRBD2 (6 bases each). Trimming stripped 1 base from V and 6 bases from J, with 16 bases between. The length of the CDR3 is 16 residues. CDR1 is SGHAT and CDR2 is FQNNGV in the germline V gene. The CDR3, as DNA: TGTGCCAGCAGCTTAGGACGGGGGCGGCGGTTCAATGAGCAGTTCTTC. Translating it yields CASSLGRGRRFNEQFF.

The rearrangement uses TRBV7-9 and TRBJ1-4; D remains ambiguous. The length of the CDR3 is 15 residues. Germline CDR1 SEHNR, CDR2 FQNEAQ (reference sequence). V lost 5 bases and J 8 bases, leaving 18 bases between the germline ends. CDR3 sequence: CASSPAGGEWEKLFF. The CDR3 DNA sequence: TGTGCCAGCAGCCCCGCGGGTGGGGAATGGGAAAAACTGTTTTTT.

The chain recombines TRBV5-6 with TRBJ1-4; tentatively, D is TRBD1 (6 bases). Germline assignment: CDR1 SGHDT and CDR2 YYEEEE. The CDR3 spans 16 residues. V lost 1 base, J lost 3 bases, and 13 bases lay in between. DNA of the CDR3: TGTGCCAGCAGCTTGCGCCGAGCAGGGGCTAATGAAAAACTGTTTTTT. Its translation is CASSLRRAGANEKLFF.

The gene calls are TRBV11-2 and TRBJ2-2, with 8 bases that match TRBD2. The CDR3 covers 14 residues. Trimming cost V 2 bases and J 6 bases; bases outside gene matches: 2. Looked up from germline, CDR1 is SGHAT and CDR2 is FQNNGV. The CDR3 spells CASSLTGGAGELFF. The CDR3 DNA follows: TGTGCCAGCAGCTTAACCGGGGGGGCCGGGGAGCTGTTTTTT. The whole variable domain, remainder taken from reference TRBV11-2 and TRBJ2-2, is EAGVAQSPRYKIIEKRQSVAFWCNPISGHATLYWYQQILGQGPKLLIQFQNNGVVDDSQLPKDRFSAERLKGVDSTLKIQPAKLEDSAVYLCASSLTGGAGELFFGEGSRLTVL.

The rearrangement joins TRBV3-1 (or the pseudogene TRBV3-2) to TRBJ2-6; 9 bases are shared with TRBD1. The CDR3 runs 19 residues. With 3 bases clipped from V and 0 bases from J, the junction kept 9 bases outside the gene matches. In germline, CDR1 is LGHDT, CDR2 YNNKEL (reference sequence). The CDR3 bases are TGTGCCAGCAGCCAGGCACAGGGGGCCACCTTCTCTGGGGCCAACGTCCTGACTTTC. Translating it yields CASSQAQGATFSGANVLTF.

This chain uses TRBV4-2 with TRBJ1-1; 8 bases map to TRBD1. V lost 4 bases, J lost 1 base, and 5 bases stayed unmatched. The CDR3 consists of 15 residues. CDR1 is LGHNA, CDR2 YNFKEQ, per germline. The CDR3 DNA is TGTGCCAGCAGCCGGGGAGGGACAGGGAACACTGAAGCTTTCTTT. Protein sequence: CASSRGGTGNTEAFF.

V is TRBV9 and J is TRBJ2-1; 13 bases line up with TRBD2. CDR3 length: 14 amino acids. Per the germline V gene, CDR1 is SGDLS and CDR2 is YYNGEE. J lost 10 bases, V lost 3 bases, and 4 bases had no gene match. This chain's CDR3 is CASSARTSGGEQFF. The DNA for the CDR3 is TGTGCCAGCAGCGCCAGGACTAGCGGGGGCGAGCAGTTCTTC.

The chain uses TRBV30 and TRBJ1-4; TRBD1 is a possible D gene (6 bases). The V gene's germline CDR1 is GTSNPN and CDR2 SVGIG (reference sequence). The V and J ends lost 2 bases and 5 bases respectively, with 15 bases between them. There are 15 residues in the CDR3. The CDR3 nucleotides read TGTGCCTGGAGTAGGGGGTCGGCTGGAAATGAAAAACTGTTTTTT. Protein sequence: CAWSRGSAGNEKLFF. Together with reference TRBV30 and TRBJ1-4, the CDR3 gives the full variable domain: SQTIHQWPATLVQPVGSPLSLECTVEGTSNPNLYWYRQAAGRGLQLLFYSVGIGQISSEVPQNLSASRPQDRQFILSSKKLLLSDSGFYLCAWSRGSAGNEKLFFGSGTQLSVL.

V usage is TRBV5-1 and J usage is TRBJ1-1; D not certain. The CDR3 totals 15 residues. Germline loops: CDR1 SGHRS, CDR2 YFSETQ. Trimming took 0 bases from V and 2 from J, leaving 11 bases between them. This CDR3 reads CASSLVARPNTEAFF. The DNA for the CDR3 is TGCGCCAGCAGCTTGGTGGCCAGGCCCAACACTGAAGCTTTCTTT.

J is TRBJ1-2 and V is TRBV13; D is ambiguous. The CDR3 consists of 13 residues. V was cut by 7 bases and J by 4 bases, with 13 bases left in between. Germline V lookup: CDR1 PRHDT, CDR2 FYEKMQ (reference sequence). The CDR3 sequence: CASTPGAFYGYTF. The CDR3 nucleotides are TGTGCCAGCACCCCGGGAGCATTCTATGGCTACACCTTC.

This chain joins TRBV19 and TRBJ1-5, with D possibly matching TRBD1 (6 bases). This CDR3 spans 15 amino acids. Germline values: CDR1 LNHDA, CDR2 SQIVND (reference sequence). The ends were cut back, 5 bases at V and 5 bases at J, with 16 bases in the middle. The CDR3 protein is CASSVGRGGDQPQHF. The CDR3 nucleotides are TGTGCCAGTAGTGTCGGCAGGGGAGGTGATCAGCCCCAGCATTTT.

The chain carries TRBV10-3 and TRBJ1-1; D call uncertain. Between the trimmed V and J ends, which lost 4 bases and 2 bases, there was a span of 2 bases. The CDR3 runs to 11 residues. The germline V gene encodes CDR1 ENHRY and CDR2 SYGVKD. DNA for the CDR3: TGTGCCATCAGTGGAAACACTGAAGCTTTCTTT. As protein: CAISGNTEAFF.

The gene calls are TRBV7-9 and TRBJ2-1; D perhaps matches TRBD1 (6 bases). Germline CDR1 SEHNR, CDR2 FQNEAQ (reference sequence). V was cut by 4 bases and J by 2 bases, with 9 bases left in between. CDR3 size: 14 residues. Written as DNA, the CDR3 is TGTGCCAGCAGCTGGACAGATACCTACAATGAGCAGTTCTTC. This translates into CASSWTDTYNEQFF.

For the CDR3, the DNA is TGTGCCAGCAGCCATACAGGGAGCTATGGCTACACCTTC. This encodes CASSHTGSYGYTF. The chain is built from TRBV11-1 and TRBJ1-2; weak D call: TRBD1 (6 bases). Germline loops: CDR1 SGHAT, CDR2 FQDESV (reference sequence). The CDR3 extends over 13 amino acids. With 5 bases removed from V and 4 bases from J, the gap between germline ends came to 11 bases. Combining the CDR3 with reference TRBV11-1 and TRBJ1-2 gives the whole variable domain EAEVAQSPRYKITEKSQAVAFWCDPISGHATLYWYRQILGQGPELLVQFQDESVVDDSQLPKDRFSAERLKGVDSTLKIQPAELGDSAMYLCASSHTGSYGYTFGSGTRLTVV.

Here the CDR3 DNA reads TGTGCCAGCAGTGCGGCCTCGAAGGGGTTAAATCAGCCCCAGCATTTT. Translation: CASSAASKGLNQPQHF. The chain links TRBV6-1 to TRBJ1-5, with D perhaps matching TRBD1 (5 bases). This CDR3 comprises 16 residues. Germline V gene lookup returns CDR1 MNHNS and CDR2 SASEGT. Trimming shortened V by 4 bases and J by 4 bases, and 17 bases separated the two germline ends.

This clone was observed a few times. The chain carries TRBV19 and TRBJ1-2, with D tentatively TRBD1 (5 bases). From germline, CDR1 is LNHDA and CDR2 SQIVND (reference sequence). The CDR3 contains 15 residues. Trimming cost V 1 base and J 6 bases, with 15 bases left between them. The CDR3 loop is CASSIVGTGKDGYTF. The CDR3 coding sequence is TGTGCCAGTAGTATAGTAGGGACGGGAAAGGATGGCTACACCTTC.